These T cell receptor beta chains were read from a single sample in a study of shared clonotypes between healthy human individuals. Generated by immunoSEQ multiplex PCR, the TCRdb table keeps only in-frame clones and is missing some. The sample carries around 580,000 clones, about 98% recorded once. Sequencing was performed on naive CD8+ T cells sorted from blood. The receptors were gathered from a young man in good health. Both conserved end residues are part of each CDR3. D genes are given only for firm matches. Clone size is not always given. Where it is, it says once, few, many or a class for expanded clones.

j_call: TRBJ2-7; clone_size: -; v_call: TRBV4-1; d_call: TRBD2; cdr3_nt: TGCGCCAGCAGCCAAACTCGGACTAGCGCCTACGAGCAGTACTTC; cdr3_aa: CASSQTRTSAYEQYF
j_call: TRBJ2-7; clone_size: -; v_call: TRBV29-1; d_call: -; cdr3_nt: TGCAGCGTTGTTCCCAGGGGGGAACCCTACGAGCAGTACTTC; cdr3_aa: CSVVPRGEPYEQYF
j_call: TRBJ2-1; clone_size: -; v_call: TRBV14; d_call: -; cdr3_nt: TGTGCCAGCAGCCCGGGACATGGGGGCAATGAGCAGTTCTTC; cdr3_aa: CASSPGHGGNEQFF
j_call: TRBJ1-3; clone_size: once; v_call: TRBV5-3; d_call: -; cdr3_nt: TGTGCCAGAAGCTTTAAAATTTATCGGCGTGGCCGCTCTGGAAACACCATATATTTT; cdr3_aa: CARSFKIYRRGRSGNTIYF
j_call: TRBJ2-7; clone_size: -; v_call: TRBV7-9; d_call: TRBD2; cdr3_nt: TGTGCCAGCAGCCAGACTAGCGGGATATACGAGCAGTACTTC; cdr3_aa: CASSQTSGIYEQYF
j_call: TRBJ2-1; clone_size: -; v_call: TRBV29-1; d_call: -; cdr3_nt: TGCAGCGTTGAAGAGGCTATGGACAACTCCTACAATGAGCAGTTCTTC; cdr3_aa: CSVEEAMDNSYNEQFF
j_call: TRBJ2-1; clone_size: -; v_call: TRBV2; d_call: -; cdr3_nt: TGTGCCAGCAGAGGGATAGCGCATGAGCAGTTCTTC; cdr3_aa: CASRGIAHEQFF
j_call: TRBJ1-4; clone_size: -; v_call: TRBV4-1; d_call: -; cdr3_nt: TGCGCCAGCAGCCTGAGAACGCTGGAGGAAAAACTGTTTTTT; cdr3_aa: CASSLRTLEEKLFF
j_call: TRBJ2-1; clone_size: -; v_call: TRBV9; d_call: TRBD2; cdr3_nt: TGTGCCAGCAGCGAGGGGACTAGCGGGATGTCTTACAATGAGCAGTTCTTC; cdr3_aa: CASSEGTSGMSYNEQFF
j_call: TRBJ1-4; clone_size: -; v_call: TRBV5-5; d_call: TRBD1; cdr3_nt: TGTGCCAGCAGCGCGACAGGGAAGGTTGAAAAACTGTTTTTT; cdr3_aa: CASSATGKVEKLFF
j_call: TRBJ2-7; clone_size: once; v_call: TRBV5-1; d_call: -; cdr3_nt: TGCGCCAGCAGCTTTGGGTGGGGCTACGAGCAGTACTTC; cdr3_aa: CASSFGWGYEQYF
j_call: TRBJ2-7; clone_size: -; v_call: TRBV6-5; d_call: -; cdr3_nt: TGTGCCAGCAGCCTTAGCGGCTACGAGCAGTACTTC; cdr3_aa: CASSLSGYEQYF
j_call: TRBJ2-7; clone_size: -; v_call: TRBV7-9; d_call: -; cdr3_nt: TGTGCCAGCAGCCCCTCGAATGCGGGCTACGAGCAGTACTTC; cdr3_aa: CASSPSNAGYEQYF
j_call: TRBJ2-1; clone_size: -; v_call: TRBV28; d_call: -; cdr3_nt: TGTGCCAGCAGTTTAAGCCCAAGCGGGCACGGCTACAATGAGCAGTTCTTC; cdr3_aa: CASSLSPSGHGYNEQFF
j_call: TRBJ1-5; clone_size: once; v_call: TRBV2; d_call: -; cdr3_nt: TGTGCCAGCAGTGAAAGGCAGGGACACTATAGCAATCAGCCCCAGCATTTT; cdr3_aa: CASSERQGHYSNQPQHF
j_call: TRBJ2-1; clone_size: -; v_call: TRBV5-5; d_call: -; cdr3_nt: TGTGCCAGCAGCTTGGTGTACAATGAGCAGTTCTTC; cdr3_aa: CASSLVYNEQFF
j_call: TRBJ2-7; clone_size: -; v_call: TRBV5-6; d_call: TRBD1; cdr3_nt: TGTGCCAGCAGCCCATGGACAGGGGAGGCCTACGAGCAGTACTTC; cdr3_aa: CASSPWTGEAYEQYF
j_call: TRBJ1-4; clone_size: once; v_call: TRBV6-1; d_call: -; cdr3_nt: TGTGCCAGCAGTGAATTAGGTTTTGGTGAAAAACTGTTTTTT; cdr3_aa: CASSELGFGEKLFF
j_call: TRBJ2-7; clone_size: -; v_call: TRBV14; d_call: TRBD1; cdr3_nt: TGTGCCAGCAGCCCCTTGGGGACAGGGACGTTCGAGCAGTACTTC; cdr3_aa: CASSPLGTGTFEQYF
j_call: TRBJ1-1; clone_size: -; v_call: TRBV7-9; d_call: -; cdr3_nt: TGTGCCAGCAGCACACCGGGGAACACTGAAGCTTTCTTT; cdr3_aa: CASSTPGNTEAFF
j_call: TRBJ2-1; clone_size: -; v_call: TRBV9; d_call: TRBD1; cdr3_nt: TGTGCCAGCAGTACCTCCCGGGACAGGGGATACAATGAGCAGTTCTTC; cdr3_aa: CASSTSRDRGYNEQFF
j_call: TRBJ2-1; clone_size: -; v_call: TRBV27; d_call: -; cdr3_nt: TGTGCCAGCAGTTTATTAGGATTTTCGGGTGAGCAGTTCTTC; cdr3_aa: CASSLLGFSGEQFF
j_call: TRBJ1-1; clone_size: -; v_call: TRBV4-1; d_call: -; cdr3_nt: TGCGCCAGCAGCCAAGAACAAAACACTGAAGCTTTCTTT; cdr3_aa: CASSQEQNTEAFF
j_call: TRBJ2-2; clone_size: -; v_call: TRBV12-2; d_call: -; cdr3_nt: TGTGCAAGTCGCTTAGGGTTGGGCACCGGGGAGCTGTTTTTT; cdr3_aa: CASRLGLGTGELFF
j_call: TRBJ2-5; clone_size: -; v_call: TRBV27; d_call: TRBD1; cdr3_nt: TGTGCCAGCAGTTCCGAATCGGGGGACAGGGCGGGCGAGACCCAGTACTTC; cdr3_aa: CASSSESGDRAGETQYF
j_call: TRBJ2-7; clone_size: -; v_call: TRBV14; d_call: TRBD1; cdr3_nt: TGTGCCAGCAGCCAACTTACAGGGGATCCCTACGAGCAGTACTTC; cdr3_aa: CASSQLTGDPYEQYF
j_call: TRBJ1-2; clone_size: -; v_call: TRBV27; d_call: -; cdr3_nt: TGTGCCAGCAGTCCGGGCCCTGACAACTACTATGGCTACACCTTC; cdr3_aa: CASSPGPDNYYGYTF
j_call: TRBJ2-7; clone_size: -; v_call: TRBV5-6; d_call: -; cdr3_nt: TGTGCCAGCAGCTTGACAGGGATATCCTACGAGCAGTACTTC; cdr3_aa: CASSLTGISYEQYF
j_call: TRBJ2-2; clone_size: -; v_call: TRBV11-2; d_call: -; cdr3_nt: TGTGCCAGCAGCTTAGCAGCGGGCGGGGAGCTGTTTTTT; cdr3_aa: CASSLAAGGELFF
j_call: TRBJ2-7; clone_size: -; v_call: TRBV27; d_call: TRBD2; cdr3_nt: TGTGCCAGCAGTTTAGGGACTAGCGGGAGTTACGAGCAGTACTTC; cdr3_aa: CASSLGTSGSYEQYF
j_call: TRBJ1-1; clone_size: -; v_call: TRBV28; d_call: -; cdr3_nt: TGTGCCAGCAGTTTCCCGCCCGTAACTCAGAAGCTCACTGAAGCTTTCTTT; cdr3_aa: CASSFPPVTQKLTEAFF
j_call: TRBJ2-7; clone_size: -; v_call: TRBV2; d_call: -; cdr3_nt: TGTGCCAGCAGTGAATTTAGCTGGACGGCAGGACACTACGAGCAGTACTTC; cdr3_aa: CASSEFSWTAGHYEQYF
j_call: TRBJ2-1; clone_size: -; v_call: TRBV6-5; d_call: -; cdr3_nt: TGTGCCAGCAGTTACGTTGCAGGGAACAATGAGCAGTTCTTC; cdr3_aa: CASSYVAGNNEQFF
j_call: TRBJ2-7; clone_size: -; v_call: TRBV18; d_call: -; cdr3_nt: TGTGCCAGCTCACCACCTCCCGGGTCCTACGAGCAGTACTTC; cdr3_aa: CASSPPPGSYEQYF
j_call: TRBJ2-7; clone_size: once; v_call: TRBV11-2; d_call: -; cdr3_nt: TGTGCCAGCAGCCTTAGCGGACTATCCTACGAGCAGTACTTC; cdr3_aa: CASSLSGLSYEQYF
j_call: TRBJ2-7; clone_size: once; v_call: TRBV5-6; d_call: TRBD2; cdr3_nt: TGTGCCAGCAGCTCCCCCGTAGGACTAGCGGGATCATACGAGCAGTACTTC; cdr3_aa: CASSSPVGLAGSYEQYF
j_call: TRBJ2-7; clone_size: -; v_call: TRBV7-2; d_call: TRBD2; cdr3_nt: TGTGCCAGCACCCGGGGGAAGAATAGGACTAGCGGGACCCTATACGAGCAGTACTTC; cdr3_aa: CASTRGKNRTSGTLYEQYF
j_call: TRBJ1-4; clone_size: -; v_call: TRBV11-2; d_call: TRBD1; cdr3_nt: TGTGCCAGCAGCTCCGGGACAGGGTACGAAAAACTGTTTTTT; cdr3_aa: CASSSGTGYEKLFF
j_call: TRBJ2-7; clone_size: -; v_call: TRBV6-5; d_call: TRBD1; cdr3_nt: TGTGCCAGCAGTTCCCCTCGGACAGGCCTCTACGAGCAGTACTTC; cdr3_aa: CASSSPRTGLYEQYF
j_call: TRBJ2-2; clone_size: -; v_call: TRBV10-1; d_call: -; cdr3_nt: TGCGCCAGCAGTGAGTCGGGCCTGTCGACTATCGACACCGGGGAGCTGTTTTTT; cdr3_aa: CASSESGLSTIDTGELFF
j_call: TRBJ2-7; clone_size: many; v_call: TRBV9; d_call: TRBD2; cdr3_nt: TGTGCCAGCAGCGTAGAGAGGGTTAGCGGGATGTACGAGCAGTACTTC; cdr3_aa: CASSVERVSGMYEQYF
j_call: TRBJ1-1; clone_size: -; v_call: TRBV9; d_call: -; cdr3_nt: TGTGCCAGCAATCCTTGGGGGGGCACTGAAGCTTTCTTT; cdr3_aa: CASNPWGGTEAFF
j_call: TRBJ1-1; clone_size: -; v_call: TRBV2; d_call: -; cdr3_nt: TGTGCCAGCAGTCCCGCCACTGAAGCTTTCTTT; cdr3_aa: CASSPATEAFF
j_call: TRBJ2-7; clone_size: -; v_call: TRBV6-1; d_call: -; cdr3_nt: TGTGCCAGCGACCAACAGGTCGGGTGGAACGAGCAGTACTTC; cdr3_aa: CASDQQVGWNEQYF
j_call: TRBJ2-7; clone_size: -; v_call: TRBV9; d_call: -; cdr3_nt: TGTGCCAGCAGCGGCTCCCCAAGACCCTACGAGCAGTACTTC; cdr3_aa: CASSGSPRPYEQYF
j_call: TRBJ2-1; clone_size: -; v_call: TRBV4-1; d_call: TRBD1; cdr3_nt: TGCGCCAGCAGCCAAGGGACAGGGCCCTACAATGAGCAGTTCTTC; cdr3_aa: CASSQGTGPYNEQFF
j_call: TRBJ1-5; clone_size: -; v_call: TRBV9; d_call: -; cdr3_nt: TGTGCCAGCAGCTTGAGGGGGGGAAGCAATCAGCCCCAGCATTTT; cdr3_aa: CASSLRGGSNQPQHF
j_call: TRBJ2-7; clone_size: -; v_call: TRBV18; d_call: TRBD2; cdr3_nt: TGTGCCAGCTCAACTGGGCGGGGGAGCACCTACGAGCAGTACTTC; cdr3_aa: CASSTGRGSTYEQYF
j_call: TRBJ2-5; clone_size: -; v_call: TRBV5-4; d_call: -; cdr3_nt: TGTGCCAGCAGCTTTTCCCAGGGGACGGGGGAGACCCAGTACTTC; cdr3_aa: CASSFSQGTGETQYF
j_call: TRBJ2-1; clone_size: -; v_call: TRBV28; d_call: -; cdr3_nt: TGTGCCAGCAGTTTCCTGATACAGGATGAGCAGTTCTTC; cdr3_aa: CASSFLIQDEQFF
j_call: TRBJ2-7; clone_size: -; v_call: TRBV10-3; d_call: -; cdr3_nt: TGTGCCATCACTCCGGACAGCAGCTCCTACGAGCAGTACTTC; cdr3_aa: CAITPDSSSYEQYF
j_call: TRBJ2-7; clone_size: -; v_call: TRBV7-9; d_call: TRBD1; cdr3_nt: TGTGCCAGCAGCAATCGACAGGGGACCGAGCAGTACTTC; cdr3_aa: CASSNRQGTEQYF
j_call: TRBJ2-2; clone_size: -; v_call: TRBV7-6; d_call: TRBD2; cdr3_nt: TGTGCCAGCAGCTTAGGTGCCAGCGGGAGGGCCATGGGCACCGGGGAGCTGTTTTTT; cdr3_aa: CASSLGASGRAMGTGELFF
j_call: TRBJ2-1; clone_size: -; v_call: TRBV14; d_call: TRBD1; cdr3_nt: TGTGCCAGCAGCCCTGGACAGGGAAATGAGCAGTTCTTC; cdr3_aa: CASSPGQGNEQFF
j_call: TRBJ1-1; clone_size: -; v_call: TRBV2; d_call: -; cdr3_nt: TGTGCCAGCAGTGAGGGGGGATCTGAAGCTTTCTTT; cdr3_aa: CASSEGGSEAFF
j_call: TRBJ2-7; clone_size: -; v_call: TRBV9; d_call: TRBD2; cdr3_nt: TGTGCCAGCAGCTCCCGGGACTACTACGAGCAGTACTTC; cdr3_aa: CASSSRDYYEQYF